This paragraph covers one T cell receptor beta chain sequence. Its antigen specificity is not known. No base qualities exist here, and no much larger clone lies one base off it. This sample stems from a study of blood T cell repertoires in COVID-19 (dated by TCRdb to about 2020). About the investigation overall: Samples covering the acute and convalescent phases of COVID-19 were provided by collaborators in the United States, Italy and Spain. A de-identified subject ID, COVID-19 status, age in years and sex were almost always included in the sample metadata. Deeply sampled blood TCRbeta repertoires from subjects exposed to, actively infected with, or recovered from COVID-19 were included in the dataset. HLA class I and class II types, where available, came from metadata supplied by the sample provider rather than from assay-based typing. The repertoires were released in a freely available public database intended as a resource for research on the immune response to SARS-CoV-2. The samples were drawn from two sources: the first 160 participants of the ongoing ImmuneRACE study, and 1,000 to 1,500 subjects contributed by 6 global collaborators. The material from the prospective study consisted of cDNA or gDNA derived from T cells, B-cell-depleted T cells, or PBMCs.

Each collaborating institution followed its own protocols to collect whole blood in K2EDTA tubes. For TCRbeta analysis, collaborators shipped samples in one of three forms: frozen whole blood, isolated PBMCs, or DNA extracted from either of those sample types. Based on the germline V gene, the CDR1 and CDR2 sequences are MNHNS and SASEGT. Taken from cysteine to phenylalanine, the CDR3 has 16 residues. Of all the DNA, just the CDR3 is kept, 48 bases in frame from base 1. Compared with germline, V lacks 0 bases and J lacks 10 bases; bases without a gene match: 5. Broader findings and caveats from the paper: The quantity of clinical and demographic metadata differed by source and by participant and was supplied without curation.

TCRbeta CDR3 regions were amplified from genomic DNA by means of the immunoSEQ Assay, a bias-controlled multiplex PCR. The original methods were these. The number of nucleated cells in each sample was estimated by amplification of reference gene primers within the assay. Sequence reads were collapsed and filtered to measure the absolute abundance of every unique TCRbeta CDR3 rearrangement. For each sample, productive Simpson clonality was calculated as the square root of Simpson's diversity index over productive rearrangements. Entries here come from immuneACCESS through TCRdb and include only in-frame sequences with V and J called. Some clones fail to appear in such tables; in the studies checked, an unresolved V gene covers under half of the shortfall, and the cause of the remainder is unknown. That table furnishes V, J and clone size, whereas the DNA furnished D and trimming. The sample table shows tens of thousands of clones, and 87% are seen once. The ten largest clones capture over 25% of the sample.

The receptor's source is a woman of 80 years or more with active or convalescent COVID-19. The sequence links TRBV6-1 to TRBJ1-6; 11 of the junction bases match TRBD1. Sequenced: peripheral blood. The DNA sequence is as follows: TGTGCCAGCAGTGAAGCGGGGGGGACAGGGGGATCACCCCTCCACTTT. Its protein product is CASSEAGGTGGSPLHF.